The 29 T cell receptor beta chains reported below all come from one sample, sequenced in a study of shared clonotypes between healthy human individuals. The method was immunoSEQ multiplex PCR; TCRdb's version includes in-frame clones alone and lacks a portion of them. The table has about 670,000 clones, roughly 78% seen once. Sequencing was done on a sample of memory CD4+ T cells sorted from blood. Specified subset: CD45RA-negative fraction. These TCRs come from a woman in her thirties in good health.

CDR3 DNA sequence: TGTGCCAGTAGTATAGGCAGCGGGTTCACAGATACGCAGTATTTT. Encoded protein: CASSIGSGFTDTQYF. This chain links TRBV19 with TRBJ2-3; D is possibly TRBD2 (6 bases). The CDR3 sequence is 15 residues long. Germline CDR1 LNHDA, CDR2 SQIVND (reference sequence). Trimming left V 1 base short and J 2 bases short, with 10 bases between.

The V gene is TRBV7-2, the J gene TRBJ1-3; D perhaps matches TRBD1 (5 bases). Trimming took 1 base from V and 2 from J, leaving 15 bases between them. This CDR3 region has 17 residues. CDR1 SGHTA and CDR2 FQGNSA come from the germline V gene. This CDR3 is CASSLVRWGKAGNTIYF. In nucleotides, the CDR3 is TGTGCCAGCAGCTTAGTCCGGTGGGGCAAAGCTGGAAACACCATATATTTT.

This clone was counted once. The V and J genes are TRBV7-9 and TRBJ1-1; D unresolved. The CDR3 consists of 12 residues. Between the trimmed V and J ends, which lost 5 bases and 4 bases, there was a span of 8 bases. Germline assignment: CDR1 SEHNR and CDR2 FQNEAQ (reference sequence). The CDR3 sequence: CASSPVTTEAFF. CDR3 DNA: TGTGCCAGCAGCCCAGTTACCACTGAAGCTTTCTTT.

The CDR3 region is CASSDGTAGGTDTQYF. CDR3 coding DNA: TGCGCCAGCAGTGACGGGACAGCCGGTGGCACAGATACGCAGTATTTT. The genes are TRBV10-2 and TRBJ2-3; TRBD1 agrees at 7 bases. The ends lost 3 bases at V and 1 base at J; junction bases unmatched: 7. Germline CDR1 reads WSHSY; CDR2 reads SAAADI. The CDR3 extends over 16 amino acids.

The chain employs TRBV9 and TRBJ2-3, with D perhaps matching TRBD1 or TRBD2 (6 bases each). Germline V CDR1 and CDR2: SGDLS, YYNGEE. Trimming pared 3 bases from V and 0 bases from J, leaving 11 bases between. CDR3 size: 15 residues. The CDR3 sequence is CASSEGGLSTDTQYF. The CDR3 region has the DNA TGTGCCAGCAGCGAAGGGGGGTTAAGCACAGATACGCAGTATTTT.

The chain employs TRBV6-4 and TRBJ1-5; perhaps TRBD1 as D (6 bases). The germline CDR1 and CDR2 sequences are MRHNA and SNTAGT. CDR3 length equals 16 residues. With 6 bases removed from V and 3 bases from J, the gap between germline ends came to 18 bases. The CDR3 spells CASRLGQLADNQPQHF. CDR3 sequence (DNA): TGTGCCAGCAGATTAGGACAGCTGGCGGACAATCAGCCCCAGCATTTT.

About this clone: Other DNA sequences from this sample encode an identical CDR3 as well. V and J are TRBV19 and TRBJ2-5, with D possibly being TRBD2 (6 bases). Per germline, CDR1 LNHDA and CDR2 SQIVND (reference sequence). The CDR3 spans 13 residues. Trimming removed 5 bases at V and 2 bases at J, with 9 bases between. CDR3 region: CASSGGLQETQYF. The CDR3 nucleotides read TGTGCCAGTAGTGGCGGACTACAAGAGACCCAGTACTTC.

The chain is built from TRBV7-9 and TRBJ2-5; the D is unclear. This CDR3 spans 12 amino acids. Germline values: CDR1 SEHNR, CDR2 FQNEAQ (reference sequence). The V gene lost 6 bases and the J gene lost 3 bases, with 8 bases spanning the gap. CDR3 amino acids: CASRPQEETQYF. CDR3 nucleotides: TGTGCCAGCAGGCCCCAGGAAGAGACCCAGTACTTC.

This chain connects TRBV19 to TRBJ2-5, with 11 bases aligning to TRBD2. The trim removed 5 bases at V and 5 bases at J, leaving 7 bases unmatched. The CDR3 contains 15 residues. Germline-derived CDR1 and CDR2 are LNHDA and SQIVND (reference sequence). The CDR3 reads CASSSLAGDRETQYF. The CDR3 coding sequence is TGTGCCAGTAGTTCACTAGCGGGGGACCGGGAGACCCAGTACTTC.

This clone was counted once. V is TRBV28 and J is TRBJ1-3, with D hard to call. Trimming cost V 10 bases and J 0 bases, with 13 bases left between them. CDR1 and CDR2 (germline): MDHEN, SYDVKM. The CDR3 is 14 amino acids. DNA of the CDR3: TGTGCCACGAACGACCGGGGCTCTGGAAACACCATATATTTT. Encoded protein: CATNDRGSGNTIYF.

This clone was seen repeatedly, ten times or more. In nucleotides, the CDR3 is TGTGCCAGCAGTGACCGGACTAGCGGGAGGGCCTTGAAAGAGCAGTACTTC. Protein: CASSDRTSGRALKEQYF. The chain links TRBV6-4 to TRBJ2-7; 15 bases fit TRBD2. V dropped 2 bases and J dropped 7; count of bases not matched to a gene: 9. The CDR3 loop spans 17 amino acids. CDR1 and CDR2 (germline): MRHNA, SNTAGT.

This chain uses TRBV5-4 with TRBJ1-1, with D unclear. Germline assignment: CDR1 SGHNT and CDR2 YYREEE (reference sequence). The CDR3 contains 14 residues. V was shortened by 3 bases and J by 1 base, with 10 bases between the two germline ends. The CDR3 region has the DNA TGTGCCAGCAGCTGGACCCGGCAGAACACTGAAGCTTTCTTT. This sequence encodes CASSWTRQNTEAFF.

The gene calls are TRBV5-1 and TRBJ2-7; tentatively, D is TRBD2 (5 bases). Trimming removed 8 bases from V and 0 bases from J, with 18 bases in between. In germline, CDR1 is SGHRS, CDR2 YFSETQ. The CDR3 spans 15 residues. The CDR3 loop is CASTLEPTSSYEQYF. CDR3 bases: TGCGCCAGTACACTAGAACCCACAAGCTCCTACGAGCAGTACTTC.

The chain uses TRBV5-4 and TRBJ1-3; 8 bases agree with TRBD1. Germline CDR1 is SGHNT and CDR2 is YYREEE (reference sequence). The CDR3 length is 16 residues. J gave up 4 bases and V 0 bases, and 6 bases lay outside the gene matches. The CDR3 DNA reads TGTGCCAGCAGCTTGGGCCAGGGGGCGAGGGGAAACACCATATATTTT. Amino acid sequence: CASSLGQGARGNTIYF.

The genes are TRBV9 and TRBJ2-1, with 8 bases aligning to TRBD2. Germline trimming cut 3 bases from V and 4 bases from J; bases unmatched to any gene: 12. CDR1 is SGDLS, CDR2 YYNGEE, per germline. CDR3 length equals 17 residues. The CDR3 loop reads CASSASVGLGTYNEQFF. For the CDR3, the DNA is TGTGCCAGCAGCGCGAGCGTGGGACTAGGGACTTACAATGAGCAGTTCTTC. Supplemented by reference TRBV9 and TRBJ2-1, the full variable domain reads DSGVTQTPKHLITATGQRVTLRCSPRSGDLSVYWYQQSLDQGLQFLIQYYNGEERAKGNILERFSAQQFPDLHSELNLSSLELGDSALYFCASSASVGLGTYNEQFFGPGTRLTVL.

The chain joins TRBV9 to TRBJ2-3; D tentatively reads TRBD1 or TRBD2 (6 bases each). The V and J ends lost 2 bases and 6 bases respectively, with 22 bases between them. CDR3 size: 17 residues. Per germline, CDR1 SGDLS and CDR2 YYNGEE. The CDR3 here is CASSVGGGLGVLDTQYF. CDR3 DNA: TGTGCCAGCAGCGTCGGGGGCGGACTGGGGGTTCTGGATACGCAGTATTTT.

V and J are TRBV7-6 and TRBJ2-7, with D possibly being TRBD1 (6 bases). V was cut by 5 bases and J by 3 bases, with 11 bases left in between. Germline lookup yields CDR1 SGHVS and CDR2 FNYEAQ. The CDR3 is made up of 13 amino acids. DNA for the CDR3: TGTGCCAGCAGCACCCAACAGGGCTACGAGCAGTACTTC. Residues: CASSTQQGYEQYF.

This clone came up once. V usage is TRBV2 and J usage is TRBJ2-3; possibly TRBD1 for D (6 bases). The CDR3 length is 12 residues. Trimming removed 6 bases at V and 5 bases at J, with 9 bases between. Germline V gene sequence: CDR1 SNHLY, CDR2 FYNNEI. CDR3 in DNA: TGTGCCAGCAGACAGGGTCAAGATACGCAGTATTTT. Amino acid sequence: CASRQGQDTQYF.

The J gene is TRBJ1-5, the V gene TRBV6-1, with 7 nucleotides matching TRBD1. V lost 7 bases to trimming and J lost 4 bases; unmatched junction nucleotides: 4. The CDR3 has 13 amino acids. Germline CDR1 is MNHNS and CDR2 is SASEGT. DNA of the CDR3: TGTGCCAGCATGGGGACAGCTAATCAGCCCCAGCATTTT. Translated: CASMGTANQPQHF.

This chain joins TRBV4-1 and TRBJ2-1; D perhaps matches TRBD2 (5 bases). The CDR3 is 18 amino acids. V shed 0 bases and J shed 0 bases, with 15 bases lying between them. Germline V lookup: CDR1 MGHRA, CDR2 YSYEKL. The CDR3: CASSQDMTTSSSYNEQFF. CDR3 in DNA: TGCGCCAGCAGCCAAGATATGACTACAAGTAGCTCCTACAATGAGCAGTTCTTC.

On this clone: This CDR3 is also generated by other DNA sequences in the sample. This chain uses TRBV20-1 with TRBJ2-1, with unresolved D. Germline-derived CDR1 and CDR2 are DFQATT and SNEGSKA (reference sequence). The V end lost 1 base, the J end lost 2 bases, and 0 bases lay between the germline ends. This CDR3 contains 11 residues. The chain's CDR3 is CSARAYNEQFF. The CDR3 DNA follows: TGCAGTGCTAGAGCCTACAATGAGCAGTTCTTC.

This clone has a handful of counts. Other DNA sequences in this specimen translate into the identical CDR3. The chain links TRBV5-1 to TRBJ2-1, with 12 bases that match TRBD1. The CDR3 length is 14 residues. Germline V gene lookup returns CDR1 SGHRS and CDR2 YFSETQ. J gave up 9 bases and V 4 bases, and 5 bases lay outside the gene matches. CDR3 in amino acids: CASSPGTGGVEQFF. The DNA of the CDR3 is TGCGCCAGCAGCCCGGGGACAGGGGGCGTTGAGCAGTTCTTC.

The chain employs TRBV19 and TRBJ1-5; a weak D match, TRBD1 (5 bases). The CDR3 runs to 15 residues. Germline V gene lookup returns CDR1 LNHDA and CDR2 SQIVND (reference sequence). Trimming stripped 6 bases from V and 6 bases from J, with 18 bases between. CDR3 sequence reads: CASSFSPSGVQPQHF. CDR3 bases: TGTGCCAGTAGCTTCTCCCCATCGGGGGTTCAGCCCCAGCATTTT.

The V call is TRBV6-1, the J call TRBJ2-3, with TRBD2 identical over 11 bases. Germline V gene data show CDR1 as MNHNS and CDR2 as SASEGT. CDR3 length: 15 residues. V gave up 3 bases and J gave up 6 bases; unmatched junction bases: 5. As DNA, the CDR3 is TGTGCCAGCAGTGATACTAGCGGGAGCGCTGATACGCAGTATTTT. Protein: CASSDTSGSADTQYF.

This chain joins TRBV4-1 and TRBJ2-3; TRBD1 agrees at 8 bases. Per germline, CDR1 MGHRA and CDR2 YSYEKL. The CDR3 covers 21 residues. The V and J ends lost 1 base and 2 bases, in that order; junction bases with no gene match: 20. CDR3 DNA: TGCGCCAGCAGCCAAGGGGCGGGCAGGGGGCGGTCGTGGGGATACACAGATACGCAGTATTTT. Amino acid sequence: CASSQGAGRGRSWGYTDTQYF.

The gene calls are TRBV11-2 and TRBJ2-1, with 10 bases aligning to TRBD2. This CDR3 is built from 17 residues. Germline CDR1 is SGHAT and CDR2 is FQNNGV. With 4 bases clipped from V and 7 bases from J, the junction kept 13 bases outside the gene matches. In DNA, the CDR3 is TGTGCCAGCAGCTCCATTACCAGCGGGAGGGCATGGAATGAGCAGTTCTTC. It specifies CASSSITSGRAWNEQFF. Filled out from reference TRBV11-2 and TRBJ2-1, the complete variable domain reads EAGVAQSPRYKIIEKRQSVAFWCNPISGHATLYWYQQILGQGPKLLIQFQNNGVVDDSQLPKDRFSAERLKGVDSTLKIQPAKLEDSAVYLCASSSITSGRAWNEQFFGPGTRLTVL.

V is TRBV25-1 and J is TRBJ2-2; D is possibly TRBD1 (8 bases). Germline assignment: CDR1 MGHDK and CDR2 SYGVNS. Trimming took 4 bases from V and 4 from J, leaving 13 bases between them. CDR3 length: 15 amino acids. The CDR3 DNA reads TGTGCCAGCAGTGGACAGGGGAGGGGCACCGGGGAGCTGTTTTTT. Translated: CASSGQGRGTGELFF.

The V gene is TRBV28, the J gene TRBJ1-2; D unclear. Deletions cut 8 bases from V and 1 base from J, with 17 bases between. This CDR3 comprises 15 residues. The V gene's germline CDR1 is MDHEN and CDR2 SYDVKM. In DNA form, the CDR3 reads TGTGCCAGCCGTCCTACCCGGTTAGGTAACTATGGCTACACCTTC. As protein: CASRPTRLGNYGYTF.

This clone was counted only a few times. V gene TRBV15 combines with J gene TRBJ2-5; TRBD1 is a possible D gene (6 bases). The V gene lost 2 bases and the J gene lost 2 bases, with 12 bases spanning the gap. There are 15 residues in the CDR3. The germline V gene encodes CDR1 LNHNV and CDR2 YYDKDF (reference sequence). Written as DNA, the CDR3 is TGTGCCACCAGCAGAAACACAGGGCTACAAGAGACCCAGTACTTC. As protein: CATSRNTGLQETQYF.